This T cell receptor beta chain was observed in a study of T cell responses to AZD1222 COVID-19 vaccine. As regards this clone: Its target is not known.

Per germline, CDR1 MNHNY and CDR2 SVGAGI (reference sequence). The CDR3 covers 16 residues. Trimming took 4 bases from V and 7 from J; bases not matched to a gene: 13. Broader study findings: Clonal diversity was possibly underestimated; the donors were predominantly white British and more often female. After two AZD1222 doses, spike-specific TCR breadth and depth rose versus day 0.

Profiled with immunoSEQ multiplex PCR; TCRdb holds only in-frame clones, not every one. The sample includes 150,000 to 200,000 clones, more than 80% of them seen just once. Sample: peripheral blood, taken on day 0 of AZD1222 vaccination. J is TRBJ1-2 and V is TRBV6-6; TRBD1 matches at 9 bases. The receptor comes from an adult in good health. The CDR3 here is CASSSRTGAPSGGYTF. CDR3 coding DNA: TGTGCCAGCAGTTCCCGGACAGGGGCCCCGTCAGGTGGCTACACCTTC.